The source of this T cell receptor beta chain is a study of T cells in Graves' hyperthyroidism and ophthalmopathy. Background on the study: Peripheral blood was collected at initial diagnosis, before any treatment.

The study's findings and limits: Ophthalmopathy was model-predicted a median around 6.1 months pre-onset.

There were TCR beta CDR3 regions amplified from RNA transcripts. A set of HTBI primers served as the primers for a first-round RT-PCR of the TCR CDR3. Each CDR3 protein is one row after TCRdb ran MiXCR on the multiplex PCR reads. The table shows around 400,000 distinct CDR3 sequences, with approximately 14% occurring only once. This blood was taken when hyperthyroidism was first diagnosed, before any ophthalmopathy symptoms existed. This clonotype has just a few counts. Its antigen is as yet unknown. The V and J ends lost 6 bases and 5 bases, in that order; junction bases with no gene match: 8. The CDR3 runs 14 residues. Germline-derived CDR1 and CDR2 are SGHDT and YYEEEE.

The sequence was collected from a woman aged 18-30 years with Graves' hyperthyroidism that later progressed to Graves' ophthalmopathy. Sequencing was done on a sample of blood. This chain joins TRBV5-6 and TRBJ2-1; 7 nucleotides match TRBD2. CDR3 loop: CASTDSGSDNEQFF. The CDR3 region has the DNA TGTGCCAGCACCGATAGCGGGTCAGACAATGAGCAGTTCTTC.